This passage covers 20 T cell receptor beta chains from one sample sequenced in a study of T cell clonotyping in hematopoietic cell transplantation (dated by TCRdb to about 2021). Libraries were prepared through the immunoSEQ multiplex PCR assay. The table was pulled from immuneACCESS by TCRdb, which kept in-frame rearrangements only. Such tables lose some clones; where checked, under half of the loss comes from unresolved V genes, and the rest has no known cause. The table for this sample lists 50,000 or so clones; roughly 85% of them were counted only once. The top ten clones comprise around 5.3% of the sample. In the paper's terms, the time point label means: recipient sample about 28 days before transplant, after cytoreduction. The sample in question was peripheral blood mononuclear cells, obtained before stem cell transplant. These receptors were taken from a man aged 60 to 75 with myelodysplastic syndrome. Some clones in this sample may be carry-over from other donors' samples.

The chain joins TRBV7-2 to TRBJ1-2; D uncertain. Germline V CDR1 and CDR2: SGHTA, FQGNSA. Deletions cut 5 bases from V and 8 bases from J, with 18 bases between. The CDR3 has 14 amino acids. In DNA form, the CDR3 reads TGTGCCAGCAGCGGCGGGCCGGACCCTGTGGGCTACACCTTC. Its protein product is CASSGGPDPVGYTF.

The CDR3 nucleotides are TGTGCCAGCAGCCTAGGGTCGGTTTTAGAGCAGTACTTC. Translating gives CASSLGSVLEQYF. V and J are TRBV5-6 and TRBJ2-7; D remains ambiguous. V lost 4 bases, J lost 7 bases, and 15 bases lay in between. The CDR3 is 13 residues long. The germline gives CDR1 SGHDT, CDR2 YYEEEE. Supplemented by reference TRBV5-6 and TRBJ2-7, the full variable domain reads DAGVTQSPTHLIKTRGQQVTLRCSPKSGHDTVSWYQQALGQGPQFIFQYYEEEERQRGNFPDRFSGHQFPNYSSELNVNALLLGDSALYLCASSLGSVLEQYFGPGTRLTVT.

The chain combines TRBV7-2 with TRBJ2-1, with D possibly matching TRBD2 (5 bases). CDR1 and CDR2 from the germline V gene are SGHTA and FQGNSA. V lost 3 bases and J 9 bases, leaving 15 bases between the germline ends. CDR3 length equals 14 residues. The CDR3 spells CASSFRSGSIEQFF. DNA of the CDR3: TGTGCCAGCAGCTTTCGGTCGGGGTCTATTGAGCAGTTCTTC.

This chain connects TRBV27 to TRBJ1-6; no clear D gene. Trimming cost V 10 bases and J 9 bases, with 13 bases left between them. Germline CDR1 reads MNHEY; CDR2 reads SMNVEV (reference sequence). The CDR3 runs to 12 residues. In DNA form, the CDR3 reads TGTGCCACCACAAGGGCGGGTTCACCCCTCCACTTT. It specifies CATTRAGSPLHF.

The chain couples TRBV13 to TRBJ2-4; 10 positions agree with TRBD1. V gave up 4 bases and J gave up 8 bases; unmatched junction bases: 11. This CDR3 is 16 amino acids long. Germline loops: CDR1 PRHDT, CDR2 FYEKMQ (reference sequence). In DNA form, the CDR3 reads TGTGCCAGCAGCTCCACCTCGGGACAGGGGTTCTACATTCAGTACTTC. Translated: CASSSTSGQGFYIQYF. The whole variable domain, remainder taken from reference TRBV13 and TRBJ2-4, is AAGVIQSPRHLIKEKRETATLKCYPIPRHDTVYWYQQGPGQDPQFLISFYEKMQSDKGSIPDRFSAQQFSDYHSELNMSSLELGDSALYFCASSSTSGQGFYIQYFGAGTRLSVL.

CDR3 region: CASSSTGGNSPLHF. CDR3 bases: TGTGCCAGCTCATCGACAGGGGGAAATTCACCCCTCCACTTT. The chain combines TRBV18 with TRBJ1-6; 9 nucleotides line up with TRBD1. This CDR3 comprises 14 residues. Per germline, CDR1 KGHSH and CDR2 LQKENI. Losses at the gene ends were 5 bases for V and 7 bases for J; bases not matched to a gene: 3.

This clone appeared once. In nucleotides, the CDR3 is TGTGCCAGCAGTAGCGACAGGGTTTTAATTGATACGCAGTATTTT. It yields the protein CASSSDRVLIDTQYF. The chain couples TRBV6-6 to TRBJ2-3; 7 bases are shared with TRBD1. CDR3 length equals 15 residues. J was trimmed by 6 bases and V by 5 bases; bases with no gene match: 11. Germline CDR1 and CDR2: MNHNY and SVGAGI (reference sequence).

The gene calls are TRBV7-6 and TRBJ2-1; 8 nucleotides line up with TRBD2. Germline V gene lookup returns CDR1 SGHVS and CDR2 FNYEAQ. V lost 1 base and J lost 4; bases outside the gene matches: 6. The CDR3 totals 16 residues. The CDR3 loop reads CASSLVGGGNYNEQFF. CDR3 coding DNA: TGTGCCAGCAGCTTAGTCGGCGGGGGGAATTACAATGAGCAGTTCTTC.

The chain has TRBV10-2 and TRBJ1-5, with D possibly being TRBD1 (6 bases). Germline V gene data show CDR1 as WSHSY and CDR2 as SAAADI. V lost 7 bases and J lost 7, with 14 bases in between. This CDR3 has 13 residues. The CDR3 sequence: CASKGRDNQPQHF. Here the CDR3 DNA reads TGCGCCAGCAAGGGCAGGGACAACCAGCCCCAGCATTTT.

The chain joins TRBV10-1 to TRBJ1-3; D is uncertain. The CDR3 covers 15 residues. The V end was cut by 8 bases, the J end by 0 bases, with 14 bases between. CDR1 is WNHNN, CDR2 SYGVQD, per germline (reference sequence). In DNA, the CDR3 is TGCGCCAGCGCCGAGGGCGGGAGCTCTGGAAACACCATATATTTT. Amino acids: CASAEGGSSGNTIYF.

V and J are TRBV28 and TRBJ2-7; no reliable D call. Trimming pared 3 bases from V and 5 bases from J, leaving 14 bases between. Looked up from germline, CDR1 is MDHEN and CDR2 is SYDVKM. The CDR3 length is 14 residues. The CDR3 is CASSFRLTVDEQYF. The CDR3 nucleotides are TGTGCCAGCAGTTTCAGGCTTACAGTCGACGAGCAGTACTTC.

V is TRBV5-6 and J is TRBJ1-6; 7 nucleotides agree with TRBD1. Germline-derived CDR1 and CDR2 are SGHDT and YYEEEE. V was pared by 1 base and J by 9 bases, with 7 bases of the junction left unmatched. The CDR3 runs to 15 residues. The CDR3 DNA sequence: TGTGCCAGCAGCTTGTTGCCGGGACAGCCTTCACCCCTCCACTTT. Protein sequence: CASSLLPGQPSPLHF.

The rearrangement uses TRBV5-8 and TRBJ1-3; 7 bases match TRBD1. Looked up from germline, CDR1 is SGHTS and CDR2 is YDEGEE. CDR3 size: 15 residues. The junction had 5 bases not matched to a gene; V was cut back by 4 bases and J by 1 base. The CDR3 sequence is CASSLTQGSGNTIYF. In DNA form, the CDR3 reads TGTGCCAGCAGCCTGACACAGGGGTCTGGAAACACCATATATTTT. Complete variable domain (other parts from reference TRBV5-8 and TRBJ1-3): EAGVTQSPTHLIKTRGQQATLRCSPISGHTSVYWYQQALGLGLQFLLWYDEGEERNRGNFPPRFSGRQFPNYSSELNVNALELEDSALYLCASSLTQGSGNTIYFGEGSWLTVV.

This clone was counted only a few times. The CDR3 region is CASSQSVFYGYTF. CDR3 in DNA: TGCGCCAGCAGCCAGTCGGTTTTTTATGGCTACACCTTC. The V call is TRBV4-3, the J call TRBJ1-2; D ambiguous. CDR3 length: 13 residues. The germline CDR1 and CDR2 sequences are LGHNA and YSLEER. V shed 3 bases and J shed 5 bases, with 10 bases lying between them.

This clone has more than one count but fewer than ten. The CDR3 bases are TGTGCCAGTAAGGGGCAGTCCACCCTCCACTTT. Encoded protein: CASKGQSTLHF. V usage is TRBV19 and J usage is TRBJ1-6; D perhaps matches TRBD1 (5 bases). The CDR3 extends over 11 amino acids. Germline V CDR1 and CDR2: LNHDA, SQIVND (reference sequence). V was shortened by 7 bases and J by 14 bases, with 12 bases between the two germline ends.

CDR3 in amino acids: CASSPRDRDTQYF. Here the CDR3 DNA reads TGCGCCAGCAGCCCCAGGGACAGGGATACGCAGTATTTT. The rearrangement uses TRBV4-3 and TRBJ2-3; 8 bases line up with TRBD1. Germline V gene data show CDR1 as LGHNA and CDR2 as YSLEER. This CDR3 comprises 13 residues. Trimming took 4 bases from V and 6 from J; bases not matched to a gene: 3.

The chain has TRBV11-2 and TRBJ1-1, with D possibly matching TRBD1 (5 bases). The germline V gene has CDR1 SGHAT and CDR2 FQNNGV. Trimming stripped 0 bases from V and 11 bases from J, with 16 bases between. This CDR3 has 14 amino acids. CDR3 residues: CASSLDLLGGRAFF. Written as DNA, the CDR3 is TGTGCCAGCAGCTTAGATCTCTTGGGGGGAAGGGCTTTCTTT.

This chain connects TRBV4-3 to TRBJ2-1; perhaps TRBD1 as D (5 bases). CDR3 length: 13 residues. CDR1 LGHNA and CDR2 YSLEER come from the germline V gene. V was cut by 2 bases and J by 6 bases, with 8 bases left in between. In DNA form, the CDR3 reads TGCGCCAGCAGCCAAAGGGGCACCAATGAGCAGTTCTTC. Translating gives CASSQRGTNEQFF.

The chain links TRBV21-1 to TRBJ2-5; whether TRBD1, the table's D call, matches the DNA was not checked. TRBV21-1 corresponds to a pseudogene. There are 16 residues in the CDR3. CDR3 region: CASSKEKTAYQETQYF. In DNA, the CDR3 is TGTGCCAGCAGCAAAGAGAAGACAGCGTACCAAGAGACCCAGTACTTC.

This chain joins TRBV13 and TRBJ2-3; no definite D call. The germline V and J ends were trimmed by 4 bases and 2 bases, with 10 bases remaining between them. The CDR3 loop spans 14 amino acids. CDR1 is PRHDT and CDR2 is FYEKMQ in the germline V gene (reference sequence). The CDR3 loop is CASSSGRPTDTQYF. The CDR3 bases are TGTGCCAGCAGCTCCGGGCGGCCCACAGATACGCAGTATTTT. Variable domain in full (rest from reference TRBV13 and TRBJ2-3): AAGVIQSPRHLIKEKRETATLKCYPIPRHDTVYWYQQGPGQDPQFLISFYEKMQSDKGSIPDRFSAQQFSDYHSELNMSSLELGDSALYFCASSSGRPTDTQYFGPGTRLTVL.